Listed below are T cell receptor beta chains from one sample, sequenced in a study of early T cells in non-severe SARS-CoV-2 infection. TCRdb analysed the 5' RACE reads with MiXCR anew, one entry per CDR3 protein. This table has about 80,000 distinct CDR3 sequences, 5% appearing once. This sample comprised whole blood, obtained at baseline. These receptors were collected from an adult who was a healthcare worker with PCR-confirmed SARS-CoV-2 infection or an uninfected control (not recorded which). The CDR3 runs from the conserved cysteine through the conserved F or W. A D gene is named only where the DNA matches it firmly. Clone size is stated in some rows and not others, as once, few, many or a class when expanded.

d_gene: TRBD2; abundance: many; v_gene: TRBV28; j_gene: TRBJ2-1; CDR3nt: TGTGCCAGCAGTTTAGATCTAGCGGTCTCCTACAATGAGCAGTTCTTC; CDR3aa: CASSLDLAVSYNEQFF
d_gene: .; abundance: .; v_gene: TRBV2; j_gene: TRBJ2-5; CDR3nt: TGTGCCAGCAGGGAGACAGCTCAAGAGACCCAGTACTTC; CDR3aa: CASRETAQETQYF
d_gene: .; abundance: few; v_gene: TRBV13; j_gene: TRBJ2-5; CDR3nt: TGTGCCAGCAGCTTTTGGACAGATGGGCCAGAGACCCAGTACTTC; CDR3aa: CASSFWTDGPETQYF
d_gene: TRBD2; abundance: many; v_gene: TRBV10-2; j_gene: TRBJ2-5; CDR3nt: TGCGCCAGCAGTGAGTCGGGGCTAGCGGGGCCACGGGCCCAGTACTTC; CDR3aa: CASSESGLAGPRAQYF
d_gene: .; abundance: many; v_gene: TRBV29-1; j_gene: TRBJ2-7; CDR3nt: TGCAGCGTTGAAAGTGATAGGGCAGGGGCGGGCGAGCAGTACTTC; CDR3aa: CSVESDRAGAGEQYF
d_gene: TRBD2; abundance: many; v_gene: TRBV13; j_gene: TRBJ2-1; CDR3nt: TGTGCCAGCAGCTTTGTTGGACTAGCGGGAGTCTACAATGAGCAGTTCTTC; CDR3aa: CASSFVGLAGVYNEQFF
d_gene: .; abundance: .; v_gene: TRBV5-1; j_gene: TRBJ2-7; CDR3nt: TGCGCCAGCAGCTTGACGGGGAACTACGAGCAGTACTTC; CDR3aa: CASSLTGNYEQYF
d_gene: .; abundance: few; v_gene: TRBV20-1; j_gene: TRBJ1-2; CDR3nt: TGCAGTGCTAGTCCGGGTGATGGCTACACCTTC; CDR3aa: CSASPGDGYTF
d_gene: TRBD1; abundance: many; v_gene: TRBV20-1; j_gene: TRBJ2-1; CDR3nt: TGCAGTGCTAGTTCGGGACAGGGGACGAATGAGCAGTTCTTC; CDR3aa: CSASSGQGTNEQFF
d_gene: .; abundance: many; v_gene: TRBV6-2/TRBV6-3; j_gene: TRBJ2-7; CDR3nt: TGTGCCAGCAGTTACTCAGCAGGGACTTCTAGCTCCTACGAGCAGTACTTC; CDR3aa: CASSYSAGTSSSYEQYF
d_gene: TRBD2; abundance: many; v_gene: TRBV9; j_gene: TRBJ2-1; CDR3nt: TGTGCCAGCAGCGTAGCTCATCGGCAGCCAGGGACTAGCGGATCCAATGAGCAGTTCTTC; CDR3aa: CASSVAHRQPGTSGSNEQFF
d_gene: TRBD2; abundance: many; v_gene: TRBV29-1; j_gene: TRBJ2-2; CDR3nt: TGCAGCGTTGATGCCAGGGAGGGAGCCGGGGAGCTGTTTTTT; CDR3aa: CSVDAREGAGELFF
d_gene: TRBD2; abundance: many; v_gene: TRBV11-3; j_gene: TRBJ2-1; CDR3nt: TGTGCCAGCAGTGTGACTAGCGGGAGTAAAAATGAGCAGTTCTTC; CDR3aa: CASSVTSGSKNEQFF
d_gene: .; abundance: many; v_gene: TRBV6-5; j_gene: TRBJ1-1; CDR3nt: TGTGCCAGCAGTCCCTTGGCAGGGGCGTTCGGCACTGAAGCTTTCTTT; CDR3aa: CASSPLAGAFGTEAFF
d_gene: TRBD2; abundance: .; v_gene: TRBV7-2; j_gene: TRBJ2-7; CDR3nt: TGTGCCAGCAGCTGGACTAGCGGGAGGGCCAACGAGCAGTACTTC; CDR3aa: CASSWTSGRANEQYF
d_gene: .; abundance: few; v_gene: TRBV6-5; j_gene: TRBJ1-5; CDR3nt: TGTGCCAGCAGGGACCTTCTTGGCTTCGATCAGCCCCAGCATTTT; CDR3aa: CASRDLLGFDQPQHF
d_gene: .; abundance: few; v_gene: TRBV11-3; j_gene: TRBJ1-1; CDR3nt: TGTGCCAGCAGCTTAGGTGGGGGGTTTACTGAAGCTTTCTTT; CDR3aa: CASSLGGGFTEAFF
d_gene: .; abundance: many; v_gene: TRBV19; j_gene: TRBJ1-5; CDR3nt: TGTGCCAGTACCATCGGCGGCCGGCGCAATCAGCCCCAGCATTTT; CDR3aa: CASTIGGRRNQPQHF
d_gene: TRBD2; abundance: many; v_gene: TRBV20-1; j_gene: TRBJ2-5; CDR3nt: TGCAGTGCTAGAGATGCTAGGGCGGGAGTAGGGGAGACCCAGTACTTC; CDR3aa: CSARDARAGVGETQYF
d_gene: TRBD1; abundance: many; v_gene: TRBV20-1; j_gene: TRBJ2-1; CDR3nt: TGCAGTGGTAACAGGGGTTCCTACAATGAGCAGTTCTTC; CDR3aa: CSGNRGSYNEQFF